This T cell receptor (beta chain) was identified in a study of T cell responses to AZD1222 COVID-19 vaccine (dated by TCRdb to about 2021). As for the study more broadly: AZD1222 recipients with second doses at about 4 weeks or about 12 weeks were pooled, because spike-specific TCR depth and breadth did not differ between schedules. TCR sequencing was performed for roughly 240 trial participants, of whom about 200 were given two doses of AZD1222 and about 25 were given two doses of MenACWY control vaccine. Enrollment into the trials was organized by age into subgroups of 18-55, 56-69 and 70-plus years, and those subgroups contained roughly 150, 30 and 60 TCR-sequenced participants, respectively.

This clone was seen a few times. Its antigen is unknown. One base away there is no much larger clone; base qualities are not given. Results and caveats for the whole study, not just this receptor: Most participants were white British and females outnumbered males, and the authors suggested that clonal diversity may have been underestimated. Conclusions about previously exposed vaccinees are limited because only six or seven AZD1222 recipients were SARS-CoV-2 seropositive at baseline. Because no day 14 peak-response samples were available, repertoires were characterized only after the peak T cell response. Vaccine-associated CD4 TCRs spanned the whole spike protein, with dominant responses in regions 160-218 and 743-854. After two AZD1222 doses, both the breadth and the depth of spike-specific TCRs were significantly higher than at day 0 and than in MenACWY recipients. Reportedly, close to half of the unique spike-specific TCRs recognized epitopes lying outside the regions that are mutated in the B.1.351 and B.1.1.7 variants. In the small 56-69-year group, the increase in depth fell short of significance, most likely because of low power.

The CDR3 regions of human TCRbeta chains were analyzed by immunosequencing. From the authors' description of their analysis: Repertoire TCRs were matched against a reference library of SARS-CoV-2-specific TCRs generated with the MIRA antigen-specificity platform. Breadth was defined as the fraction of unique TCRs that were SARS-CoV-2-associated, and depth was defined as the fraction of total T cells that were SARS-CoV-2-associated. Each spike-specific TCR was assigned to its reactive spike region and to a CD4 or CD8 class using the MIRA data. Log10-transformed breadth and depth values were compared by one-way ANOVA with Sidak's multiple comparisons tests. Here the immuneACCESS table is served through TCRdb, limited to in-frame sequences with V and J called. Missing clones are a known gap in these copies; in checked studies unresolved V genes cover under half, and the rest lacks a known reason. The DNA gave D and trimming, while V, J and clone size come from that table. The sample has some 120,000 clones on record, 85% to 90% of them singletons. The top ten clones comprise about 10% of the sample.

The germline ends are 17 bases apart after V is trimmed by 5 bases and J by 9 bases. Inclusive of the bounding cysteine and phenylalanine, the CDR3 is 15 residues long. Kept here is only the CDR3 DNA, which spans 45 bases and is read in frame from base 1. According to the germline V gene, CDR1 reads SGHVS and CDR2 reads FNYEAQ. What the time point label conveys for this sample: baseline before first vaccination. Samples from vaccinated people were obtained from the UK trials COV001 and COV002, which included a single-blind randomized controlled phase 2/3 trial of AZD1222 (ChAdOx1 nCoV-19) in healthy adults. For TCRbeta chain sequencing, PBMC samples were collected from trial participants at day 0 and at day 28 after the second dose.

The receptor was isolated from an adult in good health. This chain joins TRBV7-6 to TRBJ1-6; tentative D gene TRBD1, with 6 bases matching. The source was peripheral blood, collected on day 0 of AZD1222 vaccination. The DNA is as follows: TGTGCCAGCAGCAGCGTAGCCCTAGGGGGTTCACCCCTCCACTTT. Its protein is CASSSVALGGSPLHF.